Reported below is one TCR beta chain. Looked up from germline, CDR1 is ENHRY and CDR2 is SYGVKD. CDR3 length equals 11 residues. These data are taken from a study of early T cells in non-severe SARS-CoV-2 infection. TCRdb redid the calling of the 5' RACE reads with MiXCR, one entry per CDR3 protein. The top ten clones hold around 13% of a sample with about 31,000 distinct CDR3 sequences, approximately 6.9% of them seen once. The chain couples TRBV10-3 to TRBJ2-4; perhaps TRBD2 as D (6 bases). This receptor was obtained from an adult who was a healthcare worker with PCR-confirmed SARS-CoV-2 infection or an uninfected control (not recorded which). This sample comprised whole blood, obtained at baseline. The CDR3 DNA sequence: TGTGCGAGTGGGGGAGGAAACATTCAGTACTTC. Translation: CASGGGNIQYF.